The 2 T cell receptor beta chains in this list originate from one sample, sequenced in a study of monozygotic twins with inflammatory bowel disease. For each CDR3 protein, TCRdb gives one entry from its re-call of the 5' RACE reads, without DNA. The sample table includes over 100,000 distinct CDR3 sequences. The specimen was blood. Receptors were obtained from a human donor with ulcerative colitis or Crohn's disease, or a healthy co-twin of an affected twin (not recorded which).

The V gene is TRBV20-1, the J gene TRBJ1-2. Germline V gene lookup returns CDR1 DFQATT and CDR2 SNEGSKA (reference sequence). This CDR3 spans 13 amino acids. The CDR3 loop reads CSTPSGEGYGYTF.

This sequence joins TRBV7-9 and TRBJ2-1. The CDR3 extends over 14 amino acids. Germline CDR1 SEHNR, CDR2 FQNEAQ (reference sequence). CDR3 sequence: CASSLAGNHNEQFF.